This T cell receptor (beta chain) was identified during a study of OX40 agonist ivuxolimab in advanced cancers. In the study overall: Six ivuxolimab dose levels, 0.01 to 10 mg/kg, were given intravenously every 2 weeks.

The data were produced by immunoSEQ multiplex PCR, yet TCRdb's version contains in-frame clones alone and is incomplete. Of about 66,000 clones listed, roughly nine tenths are singletons. Cycle 7 day 1, cycle 4 day 1, and baseline were the timepoints at which blood was sampled. The CDR3 is made up of 12 amino acids. V lost 9 bases and J lost 3, with 12 bases in between. The sequence was obtained from an adult with an advanced solid tumor such as melanoma, head and neck, liver or kidney cancer. The source material was CD4+ or CD8+ T cells sorted from blood, sampled in a trial of the OX40 agonist ivuxolimab. J is TRBJ2-7 and V is TRBV23-1; maybe TRBD1 (5 bases). TRBV23-1 is flagged as an ORF with uncertain function. CDR3 coding DNA: TGCGCCAGTTCAGGACACGTCTACGAGCAGTACTTC. It specifies CASSGHVYEQYF.